Presented here are 19 T cell receptor beta chains from one specimen sequenced in a study of cytomegalovirus exposure and HLA in healthy donors. 60 Vbeta and 13 Jbeta primers were used in PCR. Generated by immunoSEQ multiplex PCR, the TCRdb table keeps only in-frame clones and is missing some. The table lists about 200,000 clones, approximately 80% of them singletons. Sequencing used PBMCs. These receptors were obtained from a male donor in good health and CMV-seronegative.

The V call is TRBV6-5, the J call TRBJ2-7; tentative D call: TRBD2 (6 bases). The CDR3 is 15 residues long. The ends were cut back, 0 bases at V and 5 bases at J, with 14 bases in the middle. Germline V lookup: CDR1 MNHEY, CDR2 SVGAGI. CDR3 DNA sequence: TGTGCCAGCAGTTACTCGAAGACTAGGCCCCACGAGCAGTACTTC. Encoded protein: CASSYSKTRPHEQYF.

The genes are TRBV6-5 and TRBJ1-3, with 7 bases that match TRBD1. The CDR3 sequence is 14 residues long. Trimming cost V 9 bases and J 2 bases; bases outside gene matches: 7. Germline lookup yields CDR1 MNHEY and CDR2 SVGAGI. CDR3 nucleotides: TGTGCCAGTATGACAGACAGGGCTGGAAACACCATATATTTT. Its protein product is CASMTDRAGNTIYF.

The chain is built from TRBV29-1 and TRBJ2-1; D possibly corresponds to TRBD1 (6 bases). Germline-derived CDR1 and CDR2 are SQVTM and ANQGSEA. Trimming shortened V by 3 bases and J by 4 bases, and 10 bases separated the two germline ends. The CDR3 sequence is 13 residues long. DNA of the CDR3: TGCAGCGTTGATCTACAGGGTTACAATGAGCAGTTCTTC. Protein product: CSVDLQGYNEQFF.

The V gene is TRBV19, the J gene TRBJ1-1; D unresolved. Looked up from germline, CDR1 is LNHDA and CDR2 is SQIVND (reference sequence). The V end was cut by 6 bases, the J end by 6 bases, with 20 bases between. This CDR3 has 15 amino acids. CDR3 sequence reads: CASSPVTSGKPEAFF. The CDR3 coding sequence is TGTGCCAGTAGCCCCGTAACGTCGGGTAAGCCTGAAGCTTTCTTT.

This chain uses TRBV4-2 with TRBJ2-3; D might be TRBD2 (5 bases). This CDR3 has 16 amino acids. Germline CDR1 reads LGHNA; CDR2 reads YNFKEQ. The ends were cut back, 0 bases at V and 4 bases at J, with 14 bases in the middle. CDR3 residues: CASSQDGSGRADTQYF. In nucleotides, the CDR3 is TGTGCCAGCAGCCAAGATGGGTCGGGAAGGGCAGATACGCAGTATTTT.

This clone was picked up a small number of times. The chain couples TRBV25-1 to TRBJ2-5; D gene unclear. V was cut by 2 bases and J by 4 bases, with 14 bases left in between. The CDR3 length is 15 residues. Germline V CDR1 and CDR2: MGHDK, SYGVNS. The CDR3 spells CASSENAGPGETQYF. CDR3 bases: TGTGCCAGCAGTGAAAATGCAGGCCCCGGAGAGACCCAGTACTTC.

The chain couples TRBV2 to TRBJ2-7; 8 bases fit TRBD1. Germline V lookup: CDR1 SNHLY, CDR2 FYNNEI. V lost 8 bases and J lost 4; bases outside the gene matches: 4. The CDR3 spans 12 residues. CDR3 sequence: CASRDRKYEQYF. As DNA, the CDR3 is TGTGCCAGCCGGGACAGGAAGTACGAGCAGTACTTC.

The count of this clone is one. The V gene is TRBV7-3, the J gene TRBJ2-7; 12 bases agree with TRBD2. This CDR3 is 15 amino acids long. CDR1 and CDR2 from the germline V gene are SGHTA and FQGTGA. With V trimmed by 5 bases and J by 3 bases, 5 bases remained unmatched. The CDR3 is CASSTTGLAGYEQYF. The CDR3 DNA reads TGTGCCAGCAGCACAACGGGACTAGCGGGCTACGAGCAGTACTTC.

This sequence joins TRBV7-3 and TRBJ2-1; the D gene is possibly TRBD2 (5 bases). V lost 5 bases and J 5 bases, leaving 19 bases between the germline ends. Germline lookup yields CDR1 SGHTA and CDR2 FQGTGA. CDR3 length: 16 residues. The CDR3 DNA reads as TGTGCCAGCAGCCCTAAAGCCGGACTCGTGGACAATGAGCAGTTCTTC. It codes for CASSPKAGLVDNEQFF.

For the CDR3, the DNA is TGTGCCAGCAGCTTAGGTCAGGGACAGACCTACGAGCAGTACTTC. Translating gives CASSLGQGQTYEQYF. The V call is TRBV7-2, the J call TRBJ2-7, with 7 bases that match TRBD1. Per germline, CDR1 SGHTA and CDR2 FQGNSA. The CDR3 length is 15 residues. V was clipped by 1 base and J by 2 bases; unmatched bases: 5.

The chain combines TRBV7-3 with TRBJ2-1; 16 bases map to TRBD2. The germline gives CDR1 SGHTA, CDR2 FQGTGA. This CDR3 is built from 18 residues. The V segment lost 5 bases and the J segment 3 bases; nucleotides outside the gene matches: 7. The CDR3 DNA follows: TGTGCCAGCAGCCCAAGGGGGACTAGCGGGAGGGACTACAATGAGCAGTTCTTC. Encoded protein: CASSPRGTSGRDYNEQFF.

CDR3 in DNA: TGTGCCAGCAGATCGACAGGGTCCTACGAGCAGTACTTC. Its translation: CASRSTGSYEQYF. This sequence joins TRBV27 and TRBJ2-7; 7 nucleotides align to TRBD1. From germline, CDR1 is MNHEY and CDR2 SMNVEV (reference sequence). The CDR3 has 13 amino acids. V shed 6 bases and J 1 base; nucleotides not matched to a gene: 3.

This clone was detected only a few times. The chain carries TRBV5-6 and TRBJ1-1; a weak D match, TRBD1 (5 bases). This CDR3 spans 16 amino acids. Germline CDR1 and CDR2: SGHDT and YYEEEE. V was pared by 0 bases and J by 4 bases, with 16 bases between. The CDR3 is CASSLGAAGLGTEAFF. The CDR3 bases are TGTGCCAGCAGCTTGGGGGCGGCAGGGTTGGGCACTGAAGCTTTCTTT.

The chain uses TRBV10-3 and TRBJ2-3, with D maybe TRBD1 (6 bases). This CDR3 region has 15 residues. Trimming took 0 bases from V and 1 from J, leaving 8 bases between them. CDR1 and CDR2 from the germline V gene are ENHRY and SYGVKD. As DNA, the CDR3 is TGTGCCATCAGTGAGTCGAAGGGGGGCACAGATACGCAGTATTTT. Translated: CAISESKGGTDTQYF.

This chain joins TRBV5-1 and TRBJ2-3; 8 bases fit TRBD2. The V segment lost 1 base and the J segment 0 bases; nucleotides outside the gene matches: 4. The CDR3 loop spans 16 amino acids. CDR1 and CDR2 from the germline V gene are SGHRS and YFSETQ. In DNA, the CDR3 is TGCGCCAGCAGCTTGCAACTAGCGGTCAGCACAGATACGCAGTATTTT. It translates to CASSLQLAVSTDTQYF.

This clone was detected only a few times. For the CDR3, the DNA is TGCAGCGTTGTATCGGGGGGCGATCAGCCCCAGCATTTT. Protein sequence: CSVVSGGDQPQHF. The J gene is TRBJ1-5, the V gene TRBV29-1; TRBD1 is a possible D gene (6 bases). Trimming took 4 bases from V and 5 from J, leaving 12 bases between them. There are 13 residues in the CDR3. Germline-derived CDR1 and CDR2 are SQVTM and ANQGSEA.

The V gene is TRBV9, the J gene TRBJ2-2, with D possibly being TRBD2 (6 bases). CDR1 is SGDLS and CDR2 is YYNGEE in the germline V gene. V gave up 0 bases and J gave up 4 bases, with 10 bases separating them. The CDR3 runs 15 residues. This CDR3 is CASSVDGSGTGELFF. The CDR3, as DNA: TGTGCCAGCAGCGTAGATGGTAGCGGCACCGGGGAGCTGTTTTTT.

The chain carries TRBV5-8 and TRBJ1-2, with 8 nucleotides matching TRBD1. Trimming removed 1 base from V and 5 bases from J; junction bases left unmatched: 7. CDR1 SGHTS and CDR2 YDEGEE come from the germline V gene. CDR3 length: 15 residues. The CDR3 region is CASSLPGQVWYGYTF. CDR3 in DNA: TGTGCCAGCAGCTTGCCGGGACAGGTGTGGTATGGCTACACCTTC. Full variable domain (rest looked up from reference TRBV5-8 and TRBJ1-2): EAGVTQSPTHLIKTRGQQATLRCSPISGHTSVYWYQQALGLGLQFLLWYDEGEERNRGNFPPRFSGRQFPNYSSELNVNALELEDSALYLCASSLPGQVWYGYTFGSGTRLTVV.

The table lists this clone with a few counts. V gene TRBV29-1 combines with J gene TRBJ1-1; maybe TRBD1 (5 bases). Germline V gene sequence: CDR1 SQVTM, CDR2 ANQGSEA. The CDR3 runs to 13 residues. This CDR3 reads CTGGPTKNTEAFF. CDR3 bases: TGCACCGGGGGACCTACTAAGAACACTGAAGCTTTCTTT.